In its sample, the clone carrying this T cell receptor (beta chain) was seen many times. TCRdb reprocessed the 5' RACE reads via MiXCR and lists one record per CDR3 protein. There are roughly 28,000 distinct CDR3 sequences in the sample; approximately 4.6% occur only once, and approximately 4.6% lies in the top ten. This record comes from a study of early T cells in non-severe SARS-CoV-2 infection. Deletions cut 2 bases from V and 4 bases from J, with 15 bases between. This CDR3 is 15 amino acids long. Germline loops: CDR1 DFQATT, CDR2 SNEGSKA (reference sequence). This chain connects TRBV20-1 to TRBJ1-5, with D maybe TRBD1 (6 bases). This receptor was identified in an adult who was a healthcare worker with PCR-confirmed SARS-CoV-2 infection or an uninfected control (not recorded which). The material sequenced was whole blood. The CDR3 sequence: CSARPPGALNQPQHF. DNA of the CDR3: TGCAGTGCTAGACCCCCAGGGGCCTTGAATCAGCCCCAGCATTTT.